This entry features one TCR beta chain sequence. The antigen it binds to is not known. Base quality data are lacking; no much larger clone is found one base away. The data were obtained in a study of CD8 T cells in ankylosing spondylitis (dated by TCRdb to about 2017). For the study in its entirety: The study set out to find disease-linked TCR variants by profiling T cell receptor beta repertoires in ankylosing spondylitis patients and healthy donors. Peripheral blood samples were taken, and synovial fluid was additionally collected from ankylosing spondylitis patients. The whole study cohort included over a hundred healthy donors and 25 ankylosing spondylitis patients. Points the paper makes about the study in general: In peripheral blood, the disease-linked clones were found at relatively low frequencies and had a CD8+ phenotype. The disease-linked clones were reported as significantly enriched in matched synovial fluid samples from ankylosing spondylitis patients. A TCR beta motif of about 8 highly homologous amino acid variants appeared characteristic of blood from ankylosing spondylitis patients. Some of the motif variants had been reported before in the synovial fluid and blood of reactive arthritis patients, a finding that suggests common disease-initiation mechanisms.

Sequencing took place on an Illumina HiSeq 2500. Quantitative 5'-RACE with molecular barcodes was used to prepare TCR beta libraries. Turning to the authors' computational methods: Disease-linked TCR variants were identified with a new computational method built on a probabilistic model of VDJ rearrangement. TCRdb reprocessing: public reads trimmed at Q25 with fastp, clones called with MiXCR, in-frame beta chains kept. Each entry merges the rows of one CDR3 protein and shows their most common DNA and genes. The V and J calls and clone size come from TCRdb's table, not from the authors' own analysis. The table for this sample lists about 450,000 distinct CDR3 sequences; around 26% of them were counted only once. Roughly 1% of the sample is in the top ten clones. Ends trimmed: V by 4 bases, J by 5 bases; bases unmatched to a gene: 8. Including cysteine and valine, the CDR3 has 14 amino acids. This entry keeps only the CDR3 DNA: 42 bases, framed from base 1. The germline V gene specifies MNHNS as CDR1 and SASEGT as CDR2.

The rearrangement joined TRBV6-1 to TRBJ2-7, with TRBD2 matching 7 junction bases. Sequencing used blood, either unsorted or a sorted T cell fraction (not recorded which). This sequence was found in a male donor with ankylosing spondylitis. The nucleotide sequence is TGTGCCAGCAGTGGGTTCGGGGGGTCCGACGAGCAGTACGTC. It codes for CASSGFGGSDEQYV.